The next 18 T cell receptor beta chains were all read from a single sample in a study of preoperative IRX-2 immunotherapy in early breast cancer. The treatment is: preoperative locoregional IRX-2 cytokine immunotherapy. Profiling relied on immunoSEQ multiplex PCR, and the TCRdb table lists in-frame clones only, not all of them. The sample yields about 62,000 clones, approximately 95% seen once. This sample was obtained from a patient treated with IRX-2 immunotherapy. The receptors shown here come from a human donor with breast cancer.

V and J are TRBV6-5 and TRBJ2-5; 7 nucleotides line up with TRBD2. With V trimmed by 6 bases and J by 7 bases, 8 bases remained unmatched. The CDR3 totals 13 residues. Germline CDR1 MNHEY, CDR2 SVGAGI. CDR3 sequence reads: CASSNSGPGTQYF. CDR3 bases: TGTGCCAGCAGCAATAGCGGGCCCGGGACCCAGTACTTC.

The V gene is TRBV7-2, the J gene TRBJ2-1; 10 bases fit TRBD1. This CDR3 has 16 amino acids. Germline CDR1 is SGHTA and CDR2 is FQGNSA. V gave up 7 bases and J gave up 2 bases; unmatched junction bases: 8. The CDR3 loop reads CASTLAGTGAYNEQFF. The CDR3 DNA sequence: TGTGCCAGCACCCTAGCCGGGACAGGGGCCTACAATGAGCAGTTCTTC.

The chain joins TRBV29-1 to TRBJ2-1; either TRBD1 or TRBD2 may fit D (5 bases each). The CDR3 extends over 14 amino acids. The V and J ends lost 6 bases and 3 bases respectively, with 15 bases between them. Germline V gives CDR1 SQVTM, CDR2 ANQGSEA. CDR3 sequence reads: CSVGISGGYNEQFF. In DNA, the CDR3 is TGCAGCGTCGGGATTTCTGGGGGCTACAATGAGCAGTTCTTC.

The chain links TRBV5-4 to TRBJ1-1; D not certain. The V gene's germline CDR1 is SGHNT and CDR2 YYREEE (reference sequence). V lost 2 bases and J 3 bases, leaving 5 bases between the germline ends. CDR3 length: 12 residues. CDR3 residues: CASSLEYTEAFF. CDR3 nucleotides: TGTGCCAGCAGCTTAGAGTACACTGAAGCTTTCTTT.

This sequence joins TRBV21-1 and TRBJ2-7. TRBV21-1 is termed a pseudogene. The CDR3 contains 16 residues. For the CDR3, the DNA is TGTGCCAGCAGCAAATCAACACCGGCCGGATCCTACGAGCAGTACTTC. Protein product: CASSKSTPAGSYEQYF.

The chain combines TRBV10-3 with TRBJ1-1; a weak D match, TRBD1 (6 bases). The germline V gene has CDR1 ENHRY and CDR2 SYGVKD. This CDR3 is built from 15 residues. The V gene lost 2 bases and the J gene lost 4 bases, with 14 bases spanning the gap. CDR3 sequence reads: CAISEDRPLGTEAFF. The CDR3 DNA sequence: TGTGCCATCAGTGAGGACAGGCCCCTGGGCACTGAAGCTTTCTTT.

The gene calls are TRBV4-3 and TRBJ2-1; no firm D call. The germline CDR1 and CDR2 sequences are LGHNA and YSLEER. The CDR3 extends over 15 amino acids. The V and J ends lost 0 bases and 14 bases respectively, with 20 bases between them. CDR3 in DNA: TGCGCCAGCAGCCAAGACTCAAGAGCCCGGGCCCGGGAGTTCTTC. Amino acid sequence: CASSQDSRARAREFF.

This chain joins TRBV7-9 and TRBJ1-6; D may be TRBD1 (6 bases). V was trimmed by 1 base and J by 9 bases, leaving 13 bases between them. Germline V gene sequence: CDR1 SEHNR, CDR2 FQNEAQ (reference sequence). The CDR3 consists of 15 residues. CDR3 in amino acids: CASSLGGPGPSPLHF. The CDR3 coding sequence is TGTGCCAGCAGCTTAGGGGGGCCAGGGCCTTCACCCCTCCACTTT.

The rearrangement links TRBV29-1 to TRBJ2-2; 9 positions match TRBD1. CDR3 length: 14 residues. Looked up from germline, CDR1 is SQVTM and CDR2 is ANQGSEA. J lost 6 bases, V lost 7 bases, and 9 bases had no gene match. The CDR3 DNA reads TGCAGCGCACGGACAGGGGTACACTCCGGGGAGCTGTTTTTT. Translating gives CSARTGVHSGELFF.

The rearrangement joins TRBV27 to TRBJ2-7; D may be TRBD2 (5 bases). The CDR3 length is 14 residues. Per the germline V gene, CDR1 is MNHEY and CDR2 is SMNVEV (reference sequence). Between the trimmed V and J ends, which lost 3 bases and 4 bases, there was a span of 13 bases. CDR3 sequence (DNA): TGTGCCAGCAGTTTTACGGGAAGATTATACGAGCAGTACTTC. Residues: CASSFTGRLYEQYF.

J is TRBJ2-1 and V is TRBV9, with 11 positions matching TRBD2. J was trimmed by 4 bases and V by 3 bases; bases with no gene match: 3. Germline-derived CDR1 and CDR2 are SGDLS and YYNGEE. The CDR3 is 15 amino acids. The CDR3 DNA reads TGTGCCAGCAGCGCCGGGACTAGCGGATACAATGAGCAGTTCTTC. It codes for CASSAGTSGYNEQFF.

The chain is built from TRBV30 and TRBJ1-1; D is ambiguous. Germline CDR1 and CDR2: GTSNPN and SVGIG (reference sequence). Trimming left V 0 bases short and J 6 bases short, with 5 bases between. The CDR3 totals 11 residues. The CDR3 DNA follows: TGTGCCTGGAGTGTACTTGCTGAAGCTTTCTTT. Protein sequence: CAWSVLAEAFF.

CDR3 protein: CASSLGSGRGSPLHF. In nucleotides, the CDR3 is TGCGCCAGCAGCTTGGGTTCGGGTAGGGGTTCACCCCTCCACTTT. The V gene is TRBV5-1, the J gene TRBJ1-6, with D perhaps TRBD1 (5 bases). CDR3 length: 15 amino acids. CDR1 SGHRS and CDR2 YFSETQ come from the germline V gene. V was shortened by 0 bases and J by 9 bases, with 13 bases between the two germline ends.

V is TRBV7-3 and J is TRBJ1-2, with D perhaps matching TRBD1 (5 bases). Germline-derived CDR1 and CDR2 are SGHTA and FQGTGA. This CDR3 region has 14 residues. Trimming pared 3 bases from V and 0 bases from J, leaving 8 bases between. The chain's CDR3 is CASSFPQANYGYTF. In DNA, the CDR3 is TGTGCCAGCAGCTTCCCACAGGCTAACTATGGCTACACCTTC. The variable domain in full, completed from reference TRBV7-3 and TRBJ1-2, reads GAGVSQTPSNKVTEKGKYVELRCDPISGHTALYWYRQSLGQGPEFLIYFQGTGAADDSGLPNDRFFAVRPEGSVSTLKIQRTERGDSAVYLCASSFPQANYGYTFGSGTRLTVV.

The rearrangement links TRBV5-1 to TRBJ2-2; 12 positions match TRBD1. CDR3 size: 16 residues. The junction had 8 bases not matched to a gene; V was cut back by 4 bases and J by 7 bases. Per germline, CDR1 SGHRS and CDR2 YFSETQ. The CDR3 spells CASSHGTGGNSGELFF. DNA of the CDR3: TGCGCCAGCAGCCATGGGACAGGGGGCAATAGCGGGGAGCTGTTTTTT.

This rearrangement joins TRBV7-2 to TRBJ1-2, with a weak D call TRBD1 (5 bases). Germline CDR1 reads SGHTA; CDR2 reads FQGNSA. CDR3 length equals 13 residues. The germline V and J ends were trimmed by 2 bases and 4 bases, with 8 bases remaining between them. The CDR3 DNA reads TGTGCCAGCAGCTTAATGGGGGTCTATGGCTACACCTTC. Protein: CASSLMGVYGYTF.

V usage is TRBV30 and J usage is TRBJ2-3; D might be TRBD2 (6 bases). V lost 1 base and J lost 11, with 16 bases in between. Germline CDR1 reads GTSNPN; CDR2 reads SVGIG (reference sequence). The CDR3 is 13 residues long. The CDR3 DNA sequence: TGTGCCTGGAGTGGGACTTTTGCGGGGCGGCAGTATTTT. Protein: CAWSGTFAGRQYF. Complete variable domain (other parts from reference TRBV30 and TRBJ2-3): SQTIHQWPATLVQPVGSPLSLECTVEGTSNPNLYWYRQAAGRGLQLLFYSVGIGQISSEVPQNLSASRPQDRQFILSSKKLLLSDSGFYLCAWSGTFAGRQYFGPGTRLTVL.

The chain recombines TRBV18 with TRBJ2-1; D is perhaps TRBD2 (6 bases). V lost 3 bases and J 9 bases, leaving 15 bases between the germline ends. Germline assignment: CDR1 KGHSH and CDR2 LQKENI. This CDR3 comprises 14 residues. CDR3 residues: CASSPDRLGGEQFF. DNA of the CDR3: TGTGCCAGCTCACCCGACCGCTTGGGGGGTGAGCAGTTCTTC.